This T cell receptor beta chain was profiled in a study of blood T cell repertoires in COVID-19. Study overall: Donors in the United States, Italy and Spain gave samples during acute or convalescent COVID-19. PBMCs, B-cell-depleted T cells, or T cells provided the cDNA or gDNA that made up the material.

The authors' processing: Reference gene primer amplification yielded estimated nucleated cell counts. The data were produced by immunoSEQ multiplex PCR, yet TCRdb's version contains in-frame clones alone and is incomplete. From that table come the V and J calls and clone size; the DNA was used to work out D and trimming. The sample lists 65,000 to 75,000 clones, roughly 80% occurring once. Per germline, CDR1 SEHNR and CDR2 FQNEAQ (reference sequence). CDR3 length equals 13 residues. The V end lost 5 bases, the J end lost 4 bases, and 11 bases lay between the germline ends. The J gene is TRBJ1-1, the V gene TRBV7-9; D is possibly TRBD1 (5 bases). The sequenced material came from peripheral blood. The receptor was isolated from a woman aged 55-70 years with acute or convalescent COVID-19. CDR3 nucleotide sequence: TGTGCCAGCAGCCAGGGACTGATCACTGAAGCTTTCTTT. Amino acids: CASSQGLITEAFF.